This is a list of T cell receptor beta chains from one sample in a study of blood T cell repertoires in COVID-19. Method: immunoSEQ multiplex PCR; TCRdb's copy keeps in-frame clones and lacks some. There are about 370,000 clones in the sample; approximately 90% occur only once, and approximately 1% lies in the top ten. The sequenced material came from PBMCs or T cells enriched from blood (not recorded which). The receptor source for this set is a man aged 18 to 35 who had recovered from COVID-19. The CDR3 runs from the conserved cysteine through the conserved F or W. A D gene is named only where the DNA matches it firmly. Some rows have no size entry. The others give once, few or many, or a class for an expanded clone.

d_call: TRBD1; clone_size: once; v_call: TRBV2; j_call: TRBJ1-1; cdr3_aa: CASSYRGLLNTEAFF; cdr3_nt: TGTGCCAGCAGTTACAGGGGGCTATTGAACACTGAAGCTTTCTTT
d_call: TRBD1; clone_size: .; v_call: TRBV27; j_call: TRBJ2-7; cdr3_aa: CASSSPDRAYEQYF; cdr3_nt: TGTGCCAGCAGTTCGCCAGACAGGGCCTACGAGCAGTACTTC
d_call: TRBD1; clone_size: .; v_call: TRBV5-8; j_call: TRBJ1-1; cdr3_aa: CASSLWGGDREAFF; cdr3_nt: TGTGCCAGCAGCTTGTGGGGCGGGGACAGAGAAGCTTTCTTT
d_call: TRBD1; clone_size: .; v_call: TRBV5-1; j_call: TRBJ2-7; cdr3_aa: CASSLVTGSSYEQYF; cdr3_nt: TGCGCCAGCAGCTTGGTGACAGGGAGCTCCTACGAGCAGTACTTC
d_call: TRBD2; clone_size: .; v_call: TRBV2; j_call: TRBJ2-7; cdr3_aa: CASTSLAGRAEQYF; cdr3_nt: TGTGCCAGCACCTCACTAGCGGGGAGGGCTGAGCAGTACTTC
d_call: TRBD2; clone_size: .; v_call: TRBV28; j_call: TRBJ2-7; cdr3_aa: CASSGGGAGDPREQYF; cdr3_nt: TGTGCCAGCAGTGGGGGAGGGGCGGGAGACCCGCGTGAGCAGTACTTC
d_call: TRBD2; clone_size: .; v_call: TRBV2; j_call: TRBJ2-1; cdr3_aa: CASSEARVGRASGSGYNGQFF; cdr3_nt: TGTGCCAGCAGTGAAGCGAGGGTCGGCAGGGCTAGCGGGAGTGGCTACAATGGGCAGTTCTTC
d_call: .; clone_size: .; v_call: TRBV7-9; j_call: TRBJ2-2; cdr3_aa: CASSTDMANTGELFF; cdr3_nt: TGTGCCAGCAGCACGGACATGGCGAACACCGGGGAGCTGTTTTTT
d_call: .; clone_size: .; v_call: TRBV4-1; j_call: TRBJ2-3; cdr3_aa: CASSQAEGGRADTQYF; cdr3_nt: TGCGCCAGCAGCCAAGCGGAGGGGGGGCGCGCAGATACGCAGTATTTT
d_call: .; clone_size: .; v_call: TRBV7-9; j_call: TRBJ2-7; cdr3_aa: CASSLGGFREQYF; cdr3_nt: TGTGCCAGCAGCTTAGGAGGGTTTCGGGAGCAGTACTTC